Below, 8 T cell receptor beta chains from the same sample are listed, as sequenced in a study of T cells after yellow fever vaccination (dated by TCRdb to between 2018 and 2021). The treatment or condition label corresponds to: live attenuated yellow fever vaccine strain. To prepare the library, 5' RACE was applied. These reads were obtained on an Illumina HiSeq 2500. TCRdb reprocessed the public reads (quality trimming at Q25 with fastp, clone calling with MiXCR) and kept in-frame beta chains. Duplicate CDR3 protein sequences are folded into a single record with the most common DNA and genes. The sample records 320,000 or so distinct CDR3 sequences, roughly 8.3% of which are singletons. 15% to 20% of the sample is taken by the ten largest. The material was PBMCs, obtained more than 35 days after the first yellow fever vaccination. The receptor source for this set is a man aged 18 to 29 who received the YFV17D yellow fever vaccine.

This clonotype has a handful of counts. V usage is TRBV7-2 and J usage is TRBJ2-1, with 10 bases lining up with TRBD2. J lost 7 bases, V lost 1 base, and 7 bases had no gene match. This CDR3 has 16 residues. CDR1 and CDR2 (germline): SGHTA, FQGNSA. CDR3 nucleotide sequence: TGTGCCAGCAGCTTAGGGTCCGGACTAGCGGTTAATGAGCAGTTCTTC. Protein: CASSLGSGLAVNEQFF.

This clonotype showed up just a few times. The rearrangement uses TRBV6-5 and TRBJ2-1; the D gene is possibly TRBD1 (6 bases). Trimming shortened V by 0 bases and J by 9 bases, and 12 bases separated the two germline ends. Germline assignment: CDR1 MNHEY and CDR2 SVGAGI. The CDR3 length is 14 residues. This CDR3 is CASSYSYRAGEQFF. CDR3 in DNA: TGTGCCAGCAGTTACTCGTACAGGGCGGGTGAGCAGTTCTTC.

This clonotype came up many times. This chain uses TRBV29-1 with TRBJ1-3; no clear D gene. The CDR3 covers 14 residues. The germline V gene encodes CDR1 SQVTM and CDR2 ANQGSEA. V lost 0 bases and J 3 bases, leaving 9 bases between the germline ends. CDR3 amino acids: CSVEEIGSGNTIYF. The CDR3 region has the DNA TGCAGCGTTGAAGAGATAGGGAGTGGAAACACCATATATTTT.

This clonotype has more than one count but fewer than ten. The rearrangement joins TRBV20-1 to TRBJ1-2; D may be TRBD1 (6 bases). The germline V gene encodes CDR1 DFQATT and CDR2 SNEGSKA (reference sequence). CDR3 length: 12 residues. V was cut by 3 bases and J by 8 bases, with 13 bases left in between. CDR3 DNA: TGCAGTGCTAGTGCAGGGGCTTACGGCTACACCTTC. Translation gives CSASAGAYGYTF.

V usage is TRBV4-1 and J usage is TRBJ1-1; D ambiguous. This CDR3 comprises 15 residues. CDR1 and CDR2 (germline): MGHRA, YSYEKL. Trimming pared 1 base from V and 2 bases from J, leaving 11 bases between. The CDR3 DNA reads TGCGCCAGCAGCCAAGGAAGGAATGATAACACTGAAGCTTTCTTT. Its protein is CASSQGRNDNTEAFF.

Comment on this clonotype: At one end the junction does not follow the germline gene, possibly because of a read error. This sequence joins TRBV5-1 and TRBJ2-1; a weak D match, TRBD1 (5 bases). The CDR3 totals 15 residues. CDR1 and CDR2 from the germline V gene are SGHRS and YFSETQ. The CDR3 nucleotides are TGCGCCGGCAGCTTGGTAGGGGTTATAGGGTATGAGCAGTTCTTC. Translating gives CAGSLVGVIGYEQFF.

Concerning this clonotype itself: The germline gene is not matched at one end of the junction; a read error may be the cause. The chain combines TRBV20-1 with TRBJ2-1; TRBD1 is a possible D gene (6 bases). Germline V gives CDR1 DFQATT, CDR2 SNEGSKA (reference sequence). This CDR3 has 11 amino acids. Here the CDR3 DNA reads TGCAGTGCTAACAGGGCCGATGAGCTGTTCTTC. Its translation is CSANRADELFF.

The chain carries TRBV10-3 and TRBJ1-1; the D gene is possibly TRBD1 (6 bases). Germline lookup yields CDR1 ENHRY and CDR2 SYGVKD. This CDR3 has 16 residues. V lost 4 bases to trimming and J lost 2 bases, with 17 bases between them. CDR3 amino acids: CAISGGAGGGNTEAFF. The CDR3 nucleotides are TGTGCCATCAGTGGGGGGGCCGGGGGAGGAAACACTGAAGCTTTCTTT.